These 5 T cell receptor beta chains originate from one sample sequenced in a study of T cells in Graves' hyperthyroidism and ophthalmopathy (dated by TCRdb to about 2019). Receptor libraries were prepared by multiplex PCR. The instrument given in TCRdb is Illumina HiSeq 2000. Amplification of TCR beta CDR3 regions was carried out from RNA transcripts. The first round of RT-PCR for the TCR CDR3 was performed with the HTBI primer set and the Qiagen OneStep RT-PCR kit. Using fastp at Q25 and MiXCR, TCRdb reprocessed the public reads and kept productive beta chains. For every CDR3 protein sequence, its rows merge into one entry that carries the most common genes and DNA. Across this sample there are around 490,000 distinct CDR3 sequences, with about 20% seen only once. About 45% of the sample belongs to the ten largest clones. Specimen: blood. The receptors here all came from a middle-aged man with Graves' ophthalmopathy.

This clonotype was picked up many times. The chain carries TRBV28 and TRBJ2-3; D may correspond to TRBD1 or TRBD2 (6 bases each). Germline lookup yields CDR1 MDHEN and CDR2 SYDVKM. The ends were cut back, 6 bases at V and 1 base at J, with 14 bases in the middle. The CDR3 extends over 15 amino acids. DNA of the CDR3: TGTGCCAGCAGCCACAGGGAGGTTCGCACAGATACGCAGTATTTT. Translating gives CASSHREVRTDTQYF. The whole variable domain, filled in from reference TRBV28 and TRBJ2-3, reads DVKVTQSSRYLVKRTGEKVFLECVQDMDHENMFWYRQDPGLGLRLIYFSYDVKMKEKGDIPEGYSVSREKKERFSLILESASTNQTSMYLCASSHREVRTDTQYFGPGTRLTVL.

DNA for the CDR3: TGTGCCAGTAGTCAAGCGGGAGTTGGTGAGCAGTTCTTC. Protein: CASSQAGVGEQFF. This chain connects TRBV19 to TRBJ2-1; 8 bases align to TRBD2. J gave up 9 bases and V 5 bases, and 6 bases lay outside the gene matches. The CDR3 extends over 13 amino acids. Germline-derived CDR1 and CDR2 are LNHDA and SQIVND (reference sequence).

This clonotype was detected only a few times. V usage is TRBV6-5 and J usage is TRBJ2-1; a possible D gene is TRBD2 (6 bases). The CDR3 has 17 residues. V was cut by 0 bases and J by 3 bases, with 15 bases left in between. CDR1 is MNHEY and CDR2 is SVGAGI in the germline V gene. CDR3 loop: CASSYSSRGPIYNEQFF. The CDR3 region has the DNA TGTGCCAGCAGTTACTCCTCGCGGGGCCCAATCTACAATGAGCAGTTCTTC.

This clonotype was picked up a small number of times. The CDR3 DNA reads as TGTGCCAGCAGTACCGGGACTAGCGGTGTCACAGATACGCAGTATTTT. Amino acids: CASSTGTSGVTDTQYF. This chain joins TRBV27 and TRBJ2-3; 11 nucleotides agree with TRBD2. From germline, CDR1 is MNHEY and CDR2 SMNVEV (reference sequence). The CDR3 is made up of 16 amino acids. V gave up 5 bases and J gave up 2 bases; unmatched junction bases: 6.

This clonotype was seen repeatedly, ten times or more. The chain carries TRBV20-1 and TRBJ2-7; 9 bases align to TRBD2. In germline, CDR1 is DFQATT, CDR2 SNEGSKA (reference sequence). This CDR3 has 16 amino acids. With 4 bases clipped from V and 4 bases from J, the junction kept 14 bases outside the gene matches. The chain's CDR3 is CSATRLAASNLYEQYF. The CDR3 bases are TGCAGTGCTACTCGACTAGCGGCCTCGAACCTTTACGAGCAGTACTTC.